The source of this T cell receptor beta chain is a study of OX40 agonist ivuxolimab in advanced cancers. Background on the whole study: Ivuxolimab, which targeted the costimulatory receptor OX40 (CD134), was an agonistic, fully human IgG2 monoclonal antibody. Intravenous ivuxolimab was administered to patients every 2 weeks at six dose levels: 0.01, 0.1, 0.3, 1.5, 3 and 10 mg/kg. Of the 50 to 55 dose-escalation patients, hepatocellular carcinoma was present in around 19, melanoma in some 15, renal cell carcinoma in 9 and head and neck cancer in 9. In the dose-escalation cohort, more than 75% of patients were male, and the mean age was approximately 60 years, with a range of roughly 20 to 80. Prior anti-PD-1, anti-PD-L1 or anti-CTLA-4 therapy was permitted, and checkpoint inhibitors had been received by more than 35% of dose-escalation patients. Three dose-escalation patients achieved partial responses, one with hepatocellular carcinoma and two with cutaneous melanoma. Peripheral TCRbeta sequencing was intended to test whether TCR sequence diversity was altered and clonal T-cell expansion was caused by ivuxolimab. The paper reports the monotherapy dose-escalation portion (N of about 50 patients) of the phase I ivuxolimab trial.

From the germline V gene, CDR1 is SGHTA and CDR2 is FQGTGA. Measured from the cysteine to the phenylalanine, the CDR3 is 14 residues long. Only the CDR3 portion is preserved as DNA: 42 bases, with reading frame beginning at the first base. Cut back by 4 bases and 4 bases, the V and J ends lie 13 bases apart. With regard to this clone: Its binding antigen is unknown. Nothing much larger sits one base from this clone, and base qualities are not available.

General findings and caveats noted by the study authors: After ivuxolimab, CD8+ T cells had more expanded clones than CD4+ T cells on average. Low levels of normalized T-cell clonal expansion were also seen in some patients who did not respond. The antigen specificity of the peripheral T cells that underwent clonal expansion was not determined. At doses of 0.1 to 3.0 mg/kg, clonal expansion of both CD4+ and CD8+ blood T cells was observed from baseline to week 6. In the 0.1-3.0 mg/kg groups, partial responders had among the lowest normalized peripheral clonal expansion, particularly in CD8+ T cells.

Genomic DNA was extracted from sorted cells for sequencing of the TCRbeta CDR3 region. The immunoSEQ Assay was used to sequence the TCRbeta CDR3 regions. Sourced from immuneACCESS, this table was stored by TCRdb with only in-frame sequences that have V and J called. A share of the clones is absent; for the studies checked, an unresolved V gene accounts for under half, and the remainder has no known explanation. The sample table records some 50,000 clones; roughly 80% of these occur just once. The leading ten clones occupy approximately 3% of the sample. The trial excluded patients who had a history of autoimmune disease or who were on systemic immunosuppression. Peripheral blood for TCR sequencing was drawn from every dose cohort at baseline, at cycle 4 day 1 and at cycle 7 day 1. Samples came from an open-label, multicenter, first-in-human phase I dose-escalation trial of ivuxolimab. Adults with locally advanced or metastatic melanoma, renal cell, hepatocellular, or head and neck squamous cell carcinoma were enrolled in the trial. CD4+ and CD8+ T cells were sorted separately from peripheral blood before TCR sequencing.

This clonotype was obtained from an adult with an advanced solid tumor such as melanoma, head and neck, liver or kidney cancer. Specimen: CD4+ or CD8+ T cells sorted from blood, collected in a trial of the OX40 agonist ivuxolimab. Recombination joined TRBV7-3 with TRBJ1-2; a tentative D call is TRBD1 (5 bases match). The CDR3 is CASSWGGTAYGYTF. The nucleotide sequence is TGTGCCAGCAGCTGGGGAGGGACGGCCTATGGCTACACCTTC. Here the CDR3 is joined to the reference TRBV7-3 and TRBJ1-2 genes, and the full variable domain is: GAGVSQTPSNKVTEKGKYVELRCDPISGHTALYWYRQSLGQGPEFLIYFQGTGAADDSGLPNDRFFAVRPEGSVSTLKIQRTERGDSAVYLCASSWGGTAYGYTFGSGTRLTVV.